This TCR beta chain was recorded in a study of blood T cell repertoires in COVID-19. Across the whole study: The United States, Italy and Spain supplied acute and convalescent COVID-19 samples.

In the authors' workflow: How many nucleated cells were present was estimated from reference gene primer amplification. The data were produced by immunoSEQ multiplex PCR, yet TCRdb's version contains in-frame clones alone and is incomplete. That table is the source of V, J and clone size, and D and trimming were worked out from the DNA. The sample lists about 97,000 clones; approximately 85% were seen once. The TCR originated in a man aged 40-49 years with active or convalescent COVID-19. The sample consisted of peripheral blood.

The CDR3 bases are TGCGCCAGCAGCTCCCTAGCGGGTACCCAAGAGACCCAGTACTTC. It codes for CASSSLAGTQETQYF. This rearrangement joins TRBV5-1 to TRBJ2-5; TRBD2 matches at 8 bases. CDR3 length equals 15 residues. Looked up from germline, CDR1 is SGHRS and CDR2 is YFSETQ. V was pared by 3 bases and J by 1 base, with 5 bases of the junction left unmatched.